This entry features one T cell receptor beta chain sequence. TCRdb re-called the RT-PCR reads through MiXCR, storing one row per CDR3 protein. Among about 16,000 distinct CDR3 sequences listed, under 35% were seen once. This sample is part of a study of patients and donors after allogeneic stem cell transplantation. The sequenced material came from blood, either unsorted or a sorted T cell fraction (not recorded which). The origin of this receptor is a human donor who was either an allogeneic HSCT recipient or a stem cell or donor lymphocyte infusion donor (not recorded which). It is not recorded whose cells these are; they may come from a transplant donor.

This CDR3 is CASSPLRAGANTEAFF. CDR3 sequence (DNA): TGTGCCAGCTCACCACTTCGCGCAGGGGCGAACACTGAAGCTTTCTTT. The gene calls are TRBV18 and TRBJ1-1, with D possibly matching TRBD1 (6 bases). This CDR3 spans 16 amino acids. Trimming took 1 base from V and 1 from J, leaving 13 bases between them. CDR1 is KGHSH, CDR2 LQKENI, per germline.